Here is one TCR beta chain with its context. The V gene's germline CDR1 is MGHRA and CDR2 YSYEKL. The CDR3 has 15 amino acids. The V end lost 0 bases, the J end lost 8 bases, and 13 bases lay between the germline ends. This entry is derived from a study of blood T cell repertoires in COVID-19. Study overall: Collection of acute and convalescent COVID-19 samples took place in the United States, Italy and Spain. T cells, B-cell-depleted T cells, or PBMCs supplied cDNA or gDNA.

Some clones are missing from TCRdb's copy, which holds only in-frame ones; the method was immunoSEQ multiplex PCR. This table has 95,000 to 110,000 clones, roughly 85% appearing once. The sequence was collected from a man aged 50 to 59 in a cohort sampled during active COVID-19. Sample: peripheral blood. The chain couples TRBV4-1 to TRBJ1-4; possibly TRBD1 for D (6 bases). CDR3 bases: TGCGCCAGCAGCCAAGAAGACAGGAGAGGGGAAAAACTGTTTTTT. It yields the protein CASSQEDRRGEKLFF.